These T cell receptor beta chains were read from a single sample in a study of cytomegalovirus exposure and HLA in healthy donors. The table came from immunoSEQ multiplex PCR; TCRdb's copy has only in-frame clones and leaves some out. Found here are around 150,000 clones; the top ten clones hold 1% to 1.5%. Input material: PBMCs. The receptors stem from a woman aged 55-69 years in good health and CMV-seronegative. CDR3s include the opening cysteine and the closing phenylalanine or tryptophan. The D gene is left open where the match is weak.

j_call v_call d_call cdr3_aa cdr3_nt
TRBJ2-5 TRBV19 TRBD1 CASSIQGAQYQETQYF TGTGCCAGTAGTATTCAGGGGGCCCAGTACCAAGAGACCCAGTACTTC
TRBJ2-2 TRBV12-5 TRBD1 CASGLDEWGQTATGELFF TGTGCTAGTGGCCTCGACGAATGGGGACAGACAGCTACCGGGGAGCTGTTTTTT
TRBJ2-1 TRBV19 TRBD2 CASSLGTSEYNEQFF TGTGCCAGTAGCCTAGGGACTAGCGAGTACAATGAGCAGTTCTTC
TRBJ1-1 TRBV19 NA CASSNPREFGTEAFF TGTGCCAGTAGTAACCCCCGGGAGTTTGGCACTGAAGCTTTCTTT
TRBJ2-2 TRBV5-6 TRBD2 CASSLRLAGGYTGELFF TGTGCCAGCAGCTTGAGACTAGCGGGGGGGTACACCGGGGAGCTGTTTTTT
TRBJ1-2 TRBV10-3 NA CAISELVHGYTF TGTGCCATCAGTGAGCTCGTCCATGGCTACACCTTC
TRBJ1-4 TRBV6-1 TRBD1 CASSDRRGQGSEKLFF TGTGCCAGCAGTGACCGAAGGGGACAGGGATCGGAAAAACTGTTTTTT
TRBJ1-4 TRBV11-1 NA CASSFGRRGLEEKLFF TGTGCCAGCAGCTTTGGACGTAGAGGGCTGGAGGAAAAACTGTTTTTT
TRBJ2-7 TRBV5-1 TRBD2 CASSFTAGGSGRYEQYF TGCGCCAGCAGCTTTACAGCGGGAGGGTCCGGAAGATACGAGCAGTACTTC
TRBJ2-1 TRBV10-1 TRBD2 CASSTSSGREQFF TGCGCCAGCAGTACCTCTAGCGGCCGCGAGCAGTTCTTC
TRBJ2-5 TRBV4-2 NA CASNPQDSSGTQYF TGTGCCAGCAACCCGCAGGACAGTTCGGGGACCCAGTACTTC
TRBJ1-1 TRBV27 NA CASSPTGWSVDTEAFF TGTGCCAGCAGTCCGACGGGGTGGTCGGTGGACACTGAAGCTTTCTTT
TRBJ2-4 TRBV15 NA CAPVEIGYF TGTGCCCCGGTGGAGATTGGGTACTTC
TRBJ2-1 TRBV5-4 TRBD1 CASSGGGTGLYNEQFF TGTGCCAGCAGCGGGGGGGGGACAGGGCTCTACAATGAGCAGTTCTTC
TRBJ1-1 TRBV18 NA CASSPQTGNTEAFF TGTGCCAGCTCACCCCAGACAGGGAACACTGAAGCTTTCTTT
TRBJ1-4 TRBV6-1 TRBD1 CASSEARDRGEKLFF TGTGCCAGCAGTGAAGCCCGGGACAGGGGAGAAAAACTGTTTTTT
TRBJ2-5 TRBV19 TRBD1 CASRGTGGTQYF TGTGCCAGTAGGGGGACAGGGGGGACCCAGTACTTC
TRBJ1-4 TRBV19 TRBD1 CASSPLDRVRANEKLFF TGTGCCAGTAGTCCTTTGGACAGGGTGCGGGCTAATGAAAAACTGTTTTTT
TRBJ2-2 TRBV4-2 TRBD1 CASSYRDRGTGELFF TGTGCCAGCAGCTACCGGGACAGGGGGACCGGGGAGCTGTTTTTT
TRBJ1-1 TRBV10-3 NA CAIRTVDTEAFF TGTGCCATTAGGACAGTTGACACTGAAGCTTTCTTT
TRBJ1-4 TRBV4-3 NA CASSHDEGANEKLFF TGCGCCAGCAGCCACGATGAGGGGGCTAATGAAAAACTGTTTTTT
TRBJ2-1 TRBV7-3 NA CASSSRADNEQFF TGTGCCAGCAGCTCCCGTGCAGACAATGAGCAGTTCTTC
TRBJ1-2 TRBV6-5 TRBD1 CASRPDRGYTYGYTF TGTGCCAGCAGACCCGACAGGGGTTATACCTATGGCTACACCTTC
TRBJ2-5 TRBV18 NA CASSPMRETQYF TGTGCCAGCTCACCAATGAGGGAGACCCAGTACTTC